Below, 5 T cell receptor beta chains from the same sample are listed, as sequenced in a study of CXCR3-negative and CXCR3-positive naive CD8 T cells. TRB cDNA libraries were made by UMI-labeled 5' RACE. From the 5' RACE reads, TCRdb lists one entry per CDR3 protein and no DNA. This specimen shows tens of thousands of distinct CDR3 sequences; the ten leading clones hold about 1.5%. Sequenced: naive CXCR3- CD8+ T cells from blood. As for subset: CD45RO-CCR7+CD27+CD95- naive CD8+ T cells lacking CXCR3 (TNR3-). Receptor source: a human donor in good health. Some clones in this sample may be carry-over from other donors' samples.

The chain combines TRBV7-9 with TRBJ2-7. This CDR3 is 13 amino acids long. Germline loops: CDR1 SEHNR, CDR2 FQNEAQ (reference sequence). This chain's CDR3 is CASSLVPEAEQYF.

The CDR3 loop reads CSGLTGVYEQYF. The genes are TRBV29-1 and TRBJ2-7; TCRdb names TRBD1, which stays unverified in the absence of DNA. The germline CDR1 and CDR2 sequences are SQVTM and ANQGSEA. This CDR3 contains 12 residues.

The chain has TRBV7-2 and TRBJ1-4; TCRdb lists TRBD1, though no DNA is available to test this call. The CDR3 is 14 amino acids. Germline-derived CDR1 and CDR2 are SGHTA and FQGNSA. This chain's CDR3 is CASSRTGAEEKLFF.

The rearrangement uses TRBV28 and TRBJ2-7. CDR1 is MDHEN, CDR2 SYDVKM, per germline. The CDR3 spans 13 residues. This CDR3 is CASNLIRDYEQYF. Using reference TRBV28 and TRBJ2-7 for the parts outside the CDR3, the full variable domain is DVKVTQSSRYLVKRTGEKVFLECVQDMDHENMFWYRQDPGLGLRLIYFSYDVKMKEKGDIPEGYSVSREKKERFSLILESASTNQTSMYLCASNLIRDYEQYFGPGTRLTVT.

This chain links TRBV9 with TRBJ2-5; absent DNA, TCRdb's TRBD2 call cannot be checked. This CDR3 has 14 amino acids. Germline V gene data show CDR1 as SGDLS and CDR2 as YYNGEE. The CDR3 region is CASSVSGAVETQYF.